One sample yielded the 23 T cell receptor beta chains listed below, sequenced in a study of control samples from healthy donors and cancer patients. Repertoires were generated with immunoSEQ multiplex PCR, while TCRdb's copy carries only in-frame clones and drops some. The sample contains 90,000 to 150,000 clones, roughly 92% of which appear only once. Sequenced sample: blood. These receptors were collected from a woman aged 18-29 years in good health.

V and J are TRBV28 and TRBJ2-3; D is uncertain. Between the trimmed V and J ends, which lost 5 bases and 13 bases, there was a span of 16 bases. From germline, CDR1 is MDHEN and CDR2 SYDVKM. CDR3 size: 12 residues. The CDR3 DNA reads as TGTGCCAGCAGTCGCGCCAGGTTAGGAAAGTATTTT. The encoded protein is CASSRARLGKYF.

The chain has TRBV7-2 and TRBJ2-7; a weak D match, TRBD2 (7 bases). Germline CDR1 is SGHTA and CDR2 is FQGNSA. The CDR3 is 15 residues long. V was clipped by 2 bases and J by 5 bases, with 16 bases between them. DNA for the CDR3: TGTGCCAGCAGCTTATTGGGGGCCGGGGGGAACGAGCAGTACTTC. Its translation is CASSLLGAGGNEQYF. Full variable domain (rest looked up from reference TRBV7-2 and TRBJ2-7): GAGVSQSPSNKVTEKGKDVELRCDPISGHTALYWYRQSLGQGLEFLIYFQGNSAPDKSGLPSDRFSAERTGGSVSTLTIQRTQQEDSAVYLCASSLLGAGGNEQYFGPGTRLTVT.

The V call is TRBV7-2, the J call TRBJ2-1, with 13 bases aligning to TRBD2. J lost 8 bases, V lost 5 bases, and 18 bases had no gene match. There are 19 residues in the CDR3. Germline V gene data show CDR1 as SGHTA and CDR2 as FQGNSA. CDR3 bases: TGTGCCAGCAGCCAACGTCGATTTGGGACTAGCGGGATTCAGGATGAGCAGTTCTTC. Translation: CASSQRRFGTSGIQDEQFF.

This clone is a singleton in its sample. The V and J genes are TRBV27 and TRBJ2-5; D not certain. Germline CDR1 MNHEY, CDR2 SMNVEV (reference sequence). V lost 2 bases, J lost 1 base, and 5 bases lay in between. There are 13 residues in the CDR3. For the CDR3, the DNA is TGTGCCAGCAGTTTAGGCACCCAAGAGACCCAGTACTTC. It translates to CASSLGTQETQYF.

This clone was recorded once. The rearrangement uses TRBV5-4 and TRBJ2-5, with TRBD2 matching 7 bases. The CDR3 has 15 amino acids. V lost 5 bases, J lost 5 bases, and 12 bases stayed unmatched. Looked up from germline, CDR1 is SGHNT and CDR2 is YYREEE (reference sequence). In nucleotides, the CDR3 is TGTGCCAGCAGTTTCGCTTCTAGCGGTGGGGAGACCCAGTACTTC. This translates into CASSFASSGGETQYF. The full variable domain, completed using reference TRBV5-4 and TRBJ2-5, is ETGVTQSPTHLIKTRGQQVTLRCSSQSGHNTVSWYQQALGQGPQFIFQYYREEENGRGNFPPRFSGLQFPNYSSELNVNALELDDSALYLCASSFASSGGETQYFGPGTRLLVL.

The rearrangement joins TRBV10-2 to TRBJ1-1; D may be TRBD1 (6 bases). V lost 3 bases and J 4 bases, leaving 15 bases between the germline ends. CDR3 length equals 15 residues. The germline gives CDR1 WSHSY, CDR2 SAAADI. In nucleotides, the CDR3 is TGCGCCAGCAGTGAACTTACTACAGGGTCCACTGAAGCTTTCTTT. Translated, it gives CASSELTTGSTEAFF.

The rearrangement joins TRBV9 to TRBJ2-3; 12 nucleotides agree with TRBD2. V lost 0 bases, J lost 5 bases, and 10 bases stayed unmatched. The CDR3 loop spans 18 amino acids. Per the germline V gene, CDR1 is SGDLS and CDR2 is YYNGEE. In nucleotides, the CDR3 is TGTGCCAGCAGCGTAGTCCCACTAGCGGGGGGCCTTAAAGATACGCAGTATTTT. Translation: CASSVVPLAGGLKDTQYF.

Only a few counts were recorded for this clone. J is TRBJ2-2 and V is TRBV4-2, with 9 bases matching TRBD2. The CDR3 runs 16 residues. Germline V gene sequence: CDR1 LGHNA, CDR2 YNFKEQ. V lost 1 base and J lost 3; bases outside the gene matches: 3. The CDR3 sequence is CASSQAVAGDTGELFF. For the CDR3, the DNA is TGTGCCAGCAGCCAAGCTGTAGCGGGGGACACCGGGGAGCTGTTTTTT.

The chain employs TRBV5-4 and TRBJ1-1, with 7 bases fitting TRBD1. Germline lookup yields CDR1 SGHNT and CDR2 YYREEE (reference sequence). V shed 9 bases, J shed 2 bases, and the junction held 10 bases outside the gene matches. This CDR3 has 14 amino acids. CDR3 residues: CATSTGASNTEAFF. In DNA form, the CDR3 reads TGTGCCACCAGTACAGGGGCCAGCAACACTGAAGCTTTCTTT.

This chain uses TRBV6-6 with TRBJ1-6; no reliable D call. V gave up 5 bases and J gave up 0 bases, with 5 bases separating them. Germline V gene sequence: CDR1 MNHNY, CDR2 SVGAGI (reference sequence). The CDR3 runs 14 residues. CDR3 nucleotides: TGTGCCAGCAGTAAGCCCTCCTATAATTCACCCCTCCACTTT. Encoded protein: CASSKPSYNSPLHF.

This chain joins TRBV4-1 and TRBJ2-1; 7 bases match TRBD2. CDR1 is MGHRA, CDR2 YSYEKL, per germline. V was pared by 1 base and J by 0 bases, with 3 bases of the junction left unmatched. This CDR3 region has 16 residues. The CDR3 DNA follows: TGCGCCAGCAGCCAAGTAGGCGGGGGCTCCTACAATGAGCAGTTCTTC. Residues: CASSQVGGGSYNEQFF.

This clone appeared once. The CDR3 spells CASSPHRQGHQPQHF. Here the CDR3 DNA reads TGCGCCAGCAGTCCCCACCGACAGGGCCATCAGCCCCAGCATTTT. The genes are TRBV23-1 and TRBJ1-5, with TRBD1 identical over 7 bases. TRBV23-1 has ORF status, its function being uncertain. Losses at the gene ends were 4 bases for V and 5 bases for J; bases not matched to a gene: 8. The CDR3 totals 15 residues.

Turning to this clone: The same CDR3 can be traced to other DNA sequences in this sample. V and J are TRBV7-9 and TRBJ1-1; the D is unclear. From germline, CDR1 is SEHNR and CDR2 FQNEAQ (reference sequence). This CDR3 is built from 13 residues. Trimming removed 1 base at V and 1 base at J, with 4 bases between. This CDR3 reads CASSLGTNTEAFF. The CDR3 DNA reads TGTGCCAGCAGCTTAGGCACGAACACTGAAGCTTTCTTT.

In regard to this clone: The same CDR3 is also encoded by other DNA sequences in this sample. CDR3 residues: CASSLDYEQYF. CDR3 in DNA: TGCGCCAGCAGCTTGGATTACGAGCAGTACTTC. V usage is TRBV5-1 and J usage is TRBJ2-7, with D uncertain. This CDR3 spans 11 amino acids. Germline CDR1 is SGHRS and CDR2 is YFSETQ. V was shortened by 0 bases and J by 4 bases, with 2 bases between the two germline ends.

This sequence joins TRBV30 and TRBJ1-1; perhaps TRBD1 as D (5 bases). This CDR3 is 14 amino acids long. Germline V gene sequence: CDR1 GTSNPN, CDR2 SVGIG (reference sequence). V was clipped by 1 base and J by 3 bases, with 12 bases between them. The CDR3 DNA is TGTGCCTGGAGTGAGGGACTTATGGACACTGAAGCTTTCTTT. Its translation is CAWSEGLMDTEAFF.

The chain recombines TRBV28 with TRBJ2-6; either TRBD1 or TRBD2 may fit D (5 bases each). Germline assignment: CDR1 MDHEN and CDR2 SYDVKM. Trimming cost V 1 base and J 0 bases, with 13 bases left between them. The CDR3 has 18 residues. The DNA for the CDR3 is TGTGCCAGCAGTTTATCGGGGCCTCGGTTCTCTGGGGCCAACGTCCTGACTTTC. Encoded protein: CASSLSGPRFSGANVLTF.

The rearrangement links TRBV24-1 to TRBJ2-1; 8 positions agree with TRBD1. V dropped 2 bases and J dropped 2; count of bases not matched to a gene: 7. Looked up from germline, CDR1 is KGHDR and CDR2 is SFDVKD. The CDR3 totals 17 residues. CDR3 sequence reads: CATSDSVGQGAYNEQFF. CDR3 DNA sequence: TGTGCCACCAGTGATTCAGTAGGACAGGGCGCCTACAATGAGCAGTTCTTC.

The chain links TRBV29-1 to TRBJ1-1; 10 bases line up with TRBD1. The CDR3 contains 13 residues. Looked up from germline, CDR1 is SQVTM and CDR2 is ANQGSEA. Unmatched junction bases numbered 9, after V lost 7 bases and J lost 7 bases. This CDR3 is CSAKWTGGFEAFF. Written as DNA, the CDR3 is TGCAGCGCAAAGTGGACAGGGGGTTTTGAAGCTTTCTTT. The full variable domain, with the rest looked up from reference TRBV29-1 and TRBJ1-1, is SAVISQKPSRDICQRGTSLTIQCQVDSQVTMMFWYRQQPGQSLTLIATANQGSEATYESGFVIDKFPISRPNLTFSTLTVSNMSPEDSSIYLCSAKWTGGFEAFFGQGTRLTVV.

The rearrangement uses TRBV11-2 and TRBJ2-1; perhaps TRBD2 as D (5 bases). With 1 base removed from V and 0 bases from J, the gap between germline ends came to 16 bases. CDR1 is SGHAT, CDR2 FQNNGV, per germline. The CDR3 contains 18 residues. CDR3 DNA: TGTGCCAGCAGCTTAGGATTTGGGAGATACTTCTCCTACAATGAGCAGTTCTTC. It translates to CASSLGFGRYFSYNEQFF.

This chain connects TRBV6-2 or TRBV6-3 to TRBJ2-5; 7 bases agree with TRBD2. CDR3 length: 18 residues. CDR1 and CDR2 (germline): MNHEY, SVGEGT. The V segment lost 6 bases and the J segment 5 bases; nucleotides outside the gene matches: 21. In nucleotides, the CDR3 is TGTGCCAGCAGCATGCAGTTGGTTGGGAGGACTAGAGGGGAGACCCAGTACTTC. This codes for CASSMQLVGRTRGETQYF.

V usage is TRBV24-1 and J usage is TRBJ1-2; D is uncertain. V gave up 7 bases and J gave up 3 bases, with 8 bases separating them. This CDR3 contains 12 residues. Germline-derived CDR1 and CDR2 are KGHDR and SFDVKD. The CDR3 DNA sequence: TGTGCCACCAGCCGGTCGGACTATGGCTACACCTTC. Translating gives CATSRSDYGYTF.

This clone was seen only a few times. The CDR3 region has the DNA TGTGCCAGCAGCAAAGGGTATCTCCGGACTAGCGGGGTCGGGGAGCTGTTTTTT. It yields the protein CASSKGYLRTSGVGELFF. The chain couples TRBV21-1 to TRBJ2-2; no check of the table's D call, TRBD2, against the DNA was made. TRBV21-1 is marked as a pseudogene. The CDR3 spans 18 residues.

The gene calls are TRBV7-9 and TRBJ1-2; 7 bases match TRBD1. In germline, CDR1 is SEHNR, CDR2 FQNEAQ (reference sequence). The V and J ends lost 5 bases and 4 bases, in that order; junction bases with no gene match: 7. The length of the CDR3 is 14 residues. The CDR3 is CASSRGDSGYGYTF. The CDR3 DNA reads as TGTGCCAGCAGCCGAGGGGACAGTGGCTATGGCTACACCTTC.